The 3 T cell receptor beta chains below were found in one sample sequenced in a study of regulatory T cells in long-lasting Graves disease (dated by TCRdb to the early 2020s). In the paper's terms, the time point label means: newly diagnosed GD, antithyroid drugs for less than 3 months. RNA was extracted from PBMCs in TRIzol for both TCR sequencing and RNA sequencing. Preparation of the library involved multiplex PCR. The reads were generated on an Illumina HiSeq 4000. CDR3 regions were amplified by Arm-PCR with iRepertoire HTBI primers to construct TCR beta libraries. TCRdb applied fastp at Q25 and MiXCR to the public reads, then kept only in-frame beta chains. Each record represents a unique CDR3 protein, reported with the most common genes and DNA among its rows. Present in this sample are roughly 440,000 distinct CDR3 sequences, over 15% of which were seen just once. The ten largest clones capture 20% to 25% of the sample.

A further study also used this sample, focusing on T cells in Graves' hyperthyroidism and ophthalmopathy.

Sequencing was performed on peripheral blood mononuclear cells (PBMCs), taken at new diagnosis, from a patient treated with antithyroid drugs. These receptor sequences come from a woman younger than 30 with Graves disease. Donor details come from another sample of the same person, matched by shared clones.

This clonotype has a count of ten or more. The V call is TRBV6-1, the J call TRBJ2-5; no clear D. This CDR3 has 13 amino acids. The germline V gene has CDR1 MNHNS and CDR2 SASEGT. Trimming removed 5 bases from V and 3 bases from J, with 10 bases in between. The CDR3 sequence: CASSTDDKETQYF. The CDR3, as DNA: TGTGCCAGCAGTACCGACGACAAAGAGACCCAGTACTTC.

This clonotype appeared a few times. The rearrangement links TRBV4-1 to TRBJ1-2; 8 positions match TRBD1. The V and J ends lost 0 bases and 8 bases, in that order; junction bases with no gene match: 8. The CDR3 extends over 15 amino acids. Germline-derived CDR1 and CDR2 are MGHRA and YSYEKL. This CDR3 reads CASSQDPGQGGGYTF. Here the CDR3 DNA reads TGCGCCAGCAGCCAAGACCCCGGACAGGGAGGAGGCTACACCTTC.

This clonotype occurred a few times. The V gene is TRBV6-1, the J gene TRBJ2-2; 7 bases fit TRBD1. The trim removed 5 bases at V and 2 bases at J, leaving 11 bases unmatched. Germline values: CDR1 MNHNS, CDR2 SASEGT. This CDR3 is built from 17 residues. CDR3 sequence: CASSPPTGLGNTGELFF. CDR3 sequence (DNA): TGTGCCAGCAGTCCTCCGACAGGGTTGGGTAACACCGGGGAGCTGTTTTTT.